This is a list of T cell receptor beta chains from one sample in a study of T cells after yellow fever vaccination. TCRdb used MiXCR to reprocess the 5' RACE reads, holding one entry per CDR3 protein. The table includes more than 450,000 distinct CDR3 sequences, 20% to 25% detected once. Here the sequenced sample was PBMCs, taken approximately 22 days after the first yellow fever vaccination. The receptors were sampled from a man between 18 and 35 years old who received the YFV17D yellow fever vaccine. Both conserved end residues are part of each CDR3. D genes are given only for firm matches. Size is omitted from some rows. Given values are once, few, many or a class for expanded clones.

D | size | J | V | CDR3 | DNA
TRBD2 | NA | TRBJ2-1 | TRBV7-9 | CASSPLAGINEQFF | TGTGCCAGCAGCCCACTAGCGGGGATCAATGAGCAGTTCTTC
TRBD1 | NA | TRBJ1-1 | TRBV5-1 | CASSFGGGQGITEAFF | TGCGCCAGCAGCTTCGGCGGCGGACAGGGGATCACTGAAGCTTTCTTT
TRBD2 | NA | TRBJ2-2 | TRBV24-1 | CATSDTDGGTNTGELFF | TGTGCCACCAGTGATACAGACGGGGGGACGAACACCGGGGAGCTGTTTTTT
TRBD1 | NA | TRBJ2-1 | TRBV20-1 | CSARGQGADNEQFF | TGCAGTGCTAGAGGACAGGGGGCGGACAATGAGCAGTTCTTC
NA | NA | TRBJ2-3 | TRBV11-2 | CASSLMWGPTDTQYF | TGTGCCAGCAGCTTAATGTGGGGCCCCACAGATACGCAGTATTTT
NA | few | TRBJ1-3 | TRBV7-2 | CASSRAHLTNSGNTIYF | TGTGCCAGCAGCCGTGCTCACCTCACGAACTCTGGAAACACCATATATTTT
NA | NA | TRBJ2-7 | TRBV5-1 | CASREGDSNYEQYF | TGCGCCAGCAGAGAGGGAGACAGCAACTACGAGCAGTACTTC
NA | few | TRBJ2-5 | TRBV7-2 | CASSLNRVGRGETQYF | TGTGCCAGCAGCTTAAATAGAGTTGGGCGTGGAGAGACCCAGTACTTC
NA | few | TRBJ1-1 | TRBV7-3 | CASSSIGRGTEAFF | TGTGCCAGCAGCTCCATCGGTAGGGGCACTGAAGCTTTCTTT
NA | NA | TRBJ2-2 | TRBV30 | CAWSVMGFGGELFF | TGTGCCTGGAGTGTAATGGGTTTTGGCGGGGAGCTGTTTTTT
NA | many | TRBJ2-5 | TRBV2 | CASRREETQYF | TGTGCCAGTCGACGCGAAGAGACCCAGTACTTC
NA | few | TRBJ1-5 | TRBV7-6 | CASSGDWNQPQHF | TGTGCCAGCAGCGGGGACTGGAATCAGCCCCAGCATTTT
NA | NA | TRBJ2-3 | TRBV4-3 | CASSQVRGSTDTQYF | TGCGCCAGCAGCCAAGTCCGGGGGTCCACAGATACGCAGTATTTT
NA | NA | TRBJ1-2 | TRBV20-1 | CSAPTVNYGYTF | TGCAGTGCACCGACAGTTAACTATGGCTACACCTTC
TRBD1 | few | TRBJ2-1 | TRBV6-1 | CASSPGGAGPYNEQFF | TGTGCCAGCAGTCCAGGGGGCGCAGGGCCCTACAATGAGCAGTTCTTC
NA | many | TRBJ1-6 | TRBV2 | CASRRDGGFNSPLHF | TGTGCCAGCAGACGGGACGGAGGGTTTAATTCACCCCTCCACTTT
TRBD1 | few | TRBJ2-4 | TRBV6-6 | CASRQGDKNIQYF | TGTGCCAGCAGACAGGGGGACAAAAACATTCAGTACTTC
TRBD2 | NA | TRBJ2-2 | TRBV6-1 | CASSEYVGGDRVTGELFF | TGTGCCAGCAGTGAATACGTCGGGGGGGACCGGGTTACCGGGGAGCTGTTTTTT
NA | few | TRBJ2-5 | TRBV5-1 | CASSFQPGRSETQYF | TGCGCCAGCAGCTTCCAACCGGGACGGAGCGAAACCCAGTACTTC
NA | NA | TRBJ2-5 | TRBV12-3/TRBV12-4 | CATRGLTGRQETQYF | TGTGCCACCCGGGGGTTGACAGGAAGGCAAGAGACCCAGTACTTC
NA | few | TRBJ1-4 | TRBV12-3/TRBV12-4 | CASSKAENEKLFF | TGTGCCAGCTCCAAAGCAGAGAATGAAAAACTGTTTTTT
NA | few | TRBJ2-3 | TRBV12-3/TRBV12-4 | CASTGLWGTDTQYF | TGTGCCAGCACAGGACTGTGGGGGACAGATACGCAGTATTTT
NA | few | TRBJ1-2 | TRBV12-3/TRBV12-4 | CASSRHSAGDYGYTF | TGTGCCAGCAGTCGACACTCGGCGGGCGACTATGGCTACACCTTC
TRBD2 | NA | TRBJ2-3 | TRBV6-5 | CASSPSGGVVNTQYF | TGTGCCAGCAGCCCCAGCGGGGGGGTAGTAAATACGCAGTATTTT
NA | few | TRBJ1-2 | TRBV5-5 | CASSLQGYYGYTF | TGTGCCAGCAGCTTGCAGGGCTACTATGGCTACACCTTC
TRBD1 | NA | TRBJ2-5 | TRBV7-9 | CASSRTGTGETQYF | TGTGCCAGCAGTCGGACCGGGACAGGGGAGACCCAGTACTTC
NA | few | TRBJ2-7 | TRBV18 | CASSPSAYSYEQYF | TGTGCCAGCTCACCATCAGCGTATTCCTACGAGCAGTACTTC
TRBD1 | many | TRBJ2-3 | TRBV5-1 | CASSLGQGSDTQYF | TGCGCCAGCAGCTTGGGACAGGGATCAGATACGCAGTATTTT
NA | few | TRBJ1-2 | TRBV6-5 | CASSYSIQMGYTF | TGTGCCAGCAGTTACTCGATACAGATGGGCTACACCTTC
NA | NA | TRBJ2-5 | TRBV11-3 | CASSLIYQETQYF | TGTGCCAGCAGCCTTATATACCAAGAGACCCAGTACTTC
NA | NA | TRBJ1-2 | TRBV7-9 | CASSPQGWDGYTF | TGTGCCAGCAGCCCACAGGGATGGGATGGCTACACCTTC
NA | many | TRBJ1-5 | TRBV6-1 | CASSGGRSLGRPQHF | TGTGCCAGCAGTGGCGGCCGCTCGCTTGGGCGGCCCCAGCATTTT
NA | NA | TRBJ2-3 | TRBV5-4 | CARDTQYF | TGTGCTAGGGATACGCAGTATTTT
NA | NA | TRBJ1-2 | TRBV2 | CASSDWAGYTF | TGTGCCAGCAGTGATTGGGCAGGCTACACCTTC
TRBD1 | NA | TRBJ2-1 | TRBV11-2 | CASGDRGPYNEQFF | TGTGCCAGCGGGGACAGGGGACCCTACAATGAGCAGTTCTTC
NA | NA | TRBJ1-5 | TRBV3-1 | CASSQFPAGTGSNQPQHF | TGTGCCAGCAGCCAATTTCCGGCGGGGACGGGTAGCAATCAGCCCCAGCATTTT
TRBD1 | few | TRBJ1-4 | TRBV7-2 | CASSPGQAINEKLFF | TGTGCCAGCAGCCCGGGACAGGCGATTAATGAAAAACTGTTTTTT
TRBD2 | few | TRBJ2-3 | TRBV27 | CASSRTASGGTDTQYF | TGTGCCAGCAGCCGCACTGCTAGCGGAGGCACAGATACGCAGTATTTT
TRBD2 | few | TRBJ2-5 | TRBV7-6 | CASSLTLTSGGFQETQYF | TGTGCCAGCAGCTTAACCCTTACTAGCGGGGGATTCCAAGAGACCCAGTACTTC
TRBD1 | NA | TRBJ2-1 | TRBV18 | CASSLNQGQGDEQFF | TGTGCCAGCTCACTCAATCAAGGACAGGGAGATGAGCAGTTCTTC
TRBD1 | NA | TRBJ1-1 | TRBV9 | CASSVGDREAFF | TGTGCCAGCAGCGTAGGGGACAGGGAAGCTTTCTTT
TRBD2 | NA | TRBJ2-5 | TRBV3-1 | CASSQGLGSGVPKTQYF | TGTGCCAGCAGCCAAGGACTGGGCAGCGGGGTTCCGAAGACCCAGTACTTC
TRBD1 | NA | TRBJ1-2 | TRBV18 | CASSPTPGTGGNYGYTF | TGTGCCAGCTCACCAACCCCCGGGACAGGGGGCAACTATGGCTACACCTTC
NA | NA | TRBJ2-5 | TRBV6-2/TRBV6-3 | CASSGRPMEETQYF | TGTGCCAGCAGTGGACGCCCTATGGAAGAGACCCAGTACTTC
NA | NA | TRBJ1-6 | TRBV4-3 | CASSHYSLGGGDSPLHF | TGCGCCAGCAGCCACTACTCCCTAGGAGGGGGAGATTCACCCCTCCACTTT